The 29 T cell receptor beta chains below were found in one sample sequenced in a study of T cells in Graves' hyperthyroidism and ophthalmopathy. Template material for amplifying TCR beta CDR3 regions consisted of RNA transcripts. HTBI primers drove first-round RT-PCR of the TCR CDR3. TCRdb recomputed calls from the multiplex PCR reads with MiXCR, one row per CDR3 protein. The sample shows 300,000 to 450,000 distinct CDR3 sequences, roughly 13% of them seen only once. What was sequenced was blood. All receptors come from a woman aged 18-29 years with Graves' hyperthyroidism.

This clonotype was counted at least ten times. CDR3 residues: CASSMALTGGFSPLHF. CDR3 in DNA: TGTGCCAGCAGTATGGCCTTGACAGGGGGCTTTTCACCCCTCCACTTT. The J gene is TRBJ1-6, the V gene TRBV28, with TRBD1 matching 10 bases. With V trimmed by 5 bases and J by 9 bases, 10 bases remained unmatched. CDR1 and CDR2 from the germline V gene are MDHEN and SYDVKM. CDR3 length: 16 amino acids. Together with reference TRBV28 and TRBJ1-6, the CDR3 gives the full variable domain: DVKVTQSSRYLVKRTGEKVFLECVQDMDHENMFWYRQDPGLGLRLIYFSYDVKMKEKGDIPEGYSVSREKKERFSLILESASTNQTSMYLCASSMALTGGFSPLHFGNGTRLTVT.

This clonotype was observed many times. The chain has TRBV5-6 and TRBJ1-1; 9 nucleotides agree with TRBD1. Trimming at V came to 3 bases and at J to 7 bases, leaving 7 bases not matched to a gene. The CDR3 length is 14 residues. The germline gives CDR1 SGHDT, CDR2 YYEEEE. The CDR3 coding sequence is TGTGCCAGCAGCTGGGGACAGGGAAGCAGTGAAGCTTTCTTT. Its translation: CASSWGQGSSEAFF.

This clonotype appeared many times. V is TRBV6-5 and J is TRBJ2-7; 10 bases are a match to TRBD2. V gave up 2 bases and J gave up 1 base; unmatched junction bases: 5. Germline assignment: CDR1 MNHEY and CDR2 SVGAGI. The CDR3 covers 16 residues. The CDR3 region has the DNA TGTGCCAGCAGTTACCTAGCGGGGGTCCCATCCTACGAGCAGTACTTC. It codes for CASSYLAGVPSYEQYF.

This clonotype has a count of ten or more. CDR3 amino acids: CASRPGLQETQYF. In DNA, the CDR3 is TGTGCCAGCAGACCGGGACTTCAAGAGACCCAGTACTTC. V and J are TRBV6-1 and TRBJ2-5, with D possibly TRBD2 on 6 matching bases. Trimming shortened V by 6 bases and J by 2 bases, and 10 bases separated the two germline ends. CDR1 MNHNS and CDR2 SASEGT come from the germline V gene. This CDR3 is built from 13 residues.

This clonotype was detected only a few times. The gene calls are TRBV29-1 and TRBJ2-5; TRBD2 agrees at 7 bases. The trim removed 4 bases at V and 5 bases at J, leaving 4 bases unmatched. The CDR3 sequence is 12 residues long. Germline values: CDR1 SQVTM, CDR2 ANQGSEA. CDR3 nucleotides: TGCAGCGTTGGGGGGGGGGGGGAGACCCAGTACTTC. It translates to CSVGGGGETQYF.

With regard to this clonotype: One base away lies a much larger clone, so this may be a sequencing read error. This chain links TRBV30 with TRBJ1-1; possibly TRBD1 for D (6 bases). V lost 3 bases, J lost 6 bases, and 14 bases lay in between. CDR3 length equals 13 residues. Germline-derived CDR1 and CDR2 are GTSNPN and SVGIG (reference sequence). This chain's CDR3 is CAWSPTGYAEAFF. Written as DNA, the CDR3 is TGTGCCTGGAGCCCAACAGGGTACGCTGAAGCTTTCTTT. The full variable domain, completed using reference TRBV30 and TRBJ1-1, is SQTIHQWPATLVQPVGSPLSLECTVEGTSNPNLYWYRQAAGRGLQLLFYSVGIGQISSEVPQNLSASRPQDRQFILSSKKLLLSDSGFYLCAWSPTGYAEAFFGQGTRLTVV.

This clonotype was counted at least ten times. V and J are TRBV9 and TRBJ1-4, with TRBD1 as a possible D gene (6 bases). The germline V gene has CDR1 SGDLS and CDR2 YYNGEE. Trimming cost V 3 bases and J 11 bases, with 11 bases left between them. This CDR3 region has 12 residues. The CDR3 protein is CASSETGKKLFF. The CDR3 region has the DNA TGTGCCAGCAGCGAAACAGGGAAGAAACTGTTTTTT.

This clonotype came up many times. The rearrangement links TRBV5-1 to TRBJ1-2; D gene ambiguous. The CDR3 runs 12 residues. V shed 2 bases and J shed 4 bases, with 6 bases lying between them. Germline CDR1 reads SGHRS; CDR2 reads YFSETQ. CDR3 loop: CASSLASYGYTF. CDR3 DNA sequence: TGCGCCAGCAGCTTAGCCAGCTATGGCTACACCTTC.

This clonotype occurred many times. The CDR3 is CASSFEGANVLTF. DNA for the CDR3: TGCGCCAGCAGCTTTGAGGGGGCCAACGTCCTGACTTTC. The chain recombines TRBV5-1 with TRBJ2-6; no reliable D call. CDR3 length equals 13 residues. Trimming removed 2 bases at V and 4 bases at J, with 4 bases between. Germline V gene data show CDR1 as SGHRS and CDR2 as YFSETQ.

This clonotype has at least ten counts. The chain links TRBV7-9 to TRBJ2-3; D call uncertain. The germline V gene has CDR1 SEHNR and CDR2 FQNEAQ (reference sequence). V was shortened by 3 bases and J by 3 bases, with 13 bases between the two germline ends. The CDR3 is made up of 15 amino acids. CDR3 DNA: TGTGCCAGCAGCTTCGGCGGCAGGAGTACAGATACGCAGTATTTT. Protein sequence: CASSFGGRSTDTQYF.

This clonotype has a count of ten or more. The gene calls are TRBV11-2 and TRBJ1-6; D remains unclear. Trimming took off 5 bases at V and 4 bases at J, with 15 bases between the two ends. This CDR3 comprises 16 residues. Per the germline V gene, CDR1 is SGHAT and CDR2 is FQNNGV. As DNA, the CDR3 is TGTGCCAGCAGCCCCCGGACGGGTCTTTATAATTCACCCCTCCACTTT. This sequence encodes CASSPRTGLYNSPLHF. The variable domain in full, completed from reference TRBV11-2 and TRBJ1-6, reads EAGVAQSPRYKIIEKRQSVAFWCNPISGHATLYWYQQILGQGPKLLIQFQNNGVVDDSQLPKDRFSAERLKGVDSTLKIQPAKLEDSAVYLCASSPRTGLYNSPLHFGNGTRLTVT.

This clonotype occurred many times. The chain couples TRBV6-2 or TRBV6-3 to TRBJ2-7; 9 positions agree with TRBD1. This CDR3 is 13 amino acids long. V lost 9 bases to trimming and J lost 5 bases; unmatched junction nucleotides: 8. Germline V gene sequence: CDR1 MNHEY, CDR2 SVGEGT. CDR3 amino acids: CASSGQGVNEQYF. For the CDR3, the DNA is TGTGCCAGTTCGGGACAGGGAGTAAACGAGCAGTACTTC.

As for this clonotype: One base away lies a much larger clone, so this may be a sequencing read error. The chain employs TRBV6-2 or TRBV6-3 and TRBJ2-4, with D possibly being TRBD1 (6 bases). The CDR3 sequence is 16 residues long. Germline loops: CDR1 MNHEY, CDR2 SVGEGT. CDR3 loop: CANSFRQAKAKNIQYF. The CDR3 coding sequence is TGTGCCAACAGTTTTCGACAGGCCAAGGCCAAAAACATTCAGTACTTC.

The J gene is TRBJ2-1, the V gene TRBV20-1, with 7 bases aligning to TRBD1. Trimming at V came to 2 bases and at J to 8 bases, leaving 12 bases not matched to a gene. CDR3 size: 15 residues. Germline CDR1 and CDR2: DFQATT and SNEGSKA (reference sequence). As DNA, the CDR3 is TGCAGTGCTAGAACGGACAGGTGGGGCCTCCATGAGCAGTTCTTC. The encoded protein is CSARTDRWGLHEQFF.

The V call is TRBV11-3, the J call TRBJ2-1, with D perhaps TRBD1 (5 bases). Germline V gene lookup returns CDR1 SGHNT and CDR2 YENEEA. The ends were cut back, 5 bases at V and 6 bases at J, with 17 bases in the middle. CDR3 length equals 15 residues. The CDR3 nucleotides are TGTGCCAGCAGCCTCCAGGGTGGCTCGGTCAATGAGCAGTTCTTC. Translating it yields CASSLQGGSVNEQFF.

At least ten counts were recorded for this clonotype. The chain couples TRBV2 to TRBJ2-1; 11 nucleotides match TRBD2. The CDR3 sequence is 16 residues long. CDR1 is SNHLY, CDR2 FYNNEI, per germline. V shed 6 bases, J shed 7 bases, and the junction held 11 bases outside the gene matches. CDR3 DNA: TGTGCCAGCAGGAGGTTAGCGGGAGGGGAGGGAAATGAGCAGTTCTTC. Translated: CASRRLAGGEGNEQFF. Looking up the rest from reference TRBV2 and TRBJ2-1 gives the full variable domain: EPEVTQTPSHQVTQMGQEVILRCVPISNHLYFYWYRQILGQKVEFLVSFYNNEISEKSEIFDDQFSVERPDGSNFTLKIRSTKLEDSAMYFCASRRLAGGEGNEQFFGPGTRLTVL.

This clonotype has just a few counts. The V and J genes are TRBV5-1 and TRBJ1-1; D is perhaps TRBD1 (5 bases). Germline CDR1 reads SGHRS; CDR2 reads YFSETQ. The CDR3 consists of 14 residues. V was clipped by 6 bases and J by 10 bases, with 22 bases between them. CDR3 nucleotide sequence: TGCGCCAGCACGGAAGGGGCAGGTGGCAGCGTAGCTTTCTTT. Protein sequence: CASTEGAGGSVAFF.

Ten or more counts support this clonotype. CDR3 DNA: TGCGCCAGCAGCCGGGGGCGTCTAGGCTACAATGAGCAGTTCTTC. Its translation is CASSRGRLGYNEQFF. This sequence joins TRBV4-1 and TRBJ2-1; D perhaps matches TRBD1 (6 bases). The germline gives CDR1 MGHRA, CDR2 YSYEKL. V was pared by 4 bases and J by 3 bases, with 13 bases between. This CDR3 region has 15 residues.

This clonotype was seen many times. The chain employs TRBV20-1 and TRBJ1-2; no reliable D call. Germline V gene lookup returns CDR1 DFQATT and CDR2 SNEGSKA (reference sequence). CDR3 length: 12 amino acids. Trimming left V 6 bases short and J 8 bases short, with 16 bases between. CDR3 DNA sequence: TGCAGTGCCGTACCATTTGTATACGGCTACACCTTC. It yields the protein CSAVPFVYGYTF.

This clonotype was detected ten times or more. This chain connects TRBV10-3 to TRBJ1-2; D not certain. The CDR3 has 12 residues. Germline loops: CDR1 ENHRY, CDR2 SYGVKD. V was pared by 6 bases and J by 6 bases, with 11 bases between. The CDR3 sequence is CAISGSLDGYTF. Here the CDR3 DNA reads TGTGCCATCAGCGGGTCTTTGGATGGCTACACCTTC.

This clonotype was counted at least ten times. This chain connects TRBV2 to TRBJ1-6; a possible D gene is TRBD1 (6 bases). V gave up 3 bases and J gave up 9 bases, with 15 bases separating them. The CDR3 loop spans 15 amino acids. CDR1 is SNHLY and CDR2 is FYNNEI in the germline V gene. In DNA form, the CDR3 reads TGTGCCAGCAGTGACGAGGGACAAACGGGTTCACCCCTCCACTTT. Its translation is CASSDEGQTGSPLHF.

This clonotype was picked up many times. This sequence joins TRBV28 and TRBJ2-1, with a tentative D call TRBD1 (5 bases). This CDR3 has 15 residues. Looked up from germline, CDR1 is MDHEN and CDR2 is SYDVKM. Trimming took 5 bases from V and 0 from J, leaving 11 bases between them. CDR3 loop: CASSSRDYSYNEQFF. The CDR3 DNA reads as TGTGCCAGCAGTAGCAGGGATTACTCCTACAATGAGCAGTTCTTC.

As concerns this clonotype: A read error may explain this, as a much larger clone is one base away. This chain joins TRBV7-9 and TRBJ1-1; D unclear. Trimming took 3 bases from V and 10 from J, leaving 15 bases between them. Looked up from germline, CDR1 is SEHNR and CDR2 is FQNEAQ (reference sequence). The CDR3 is 13 residues long. CDR3 protein: CASSFSGRPGAFF. The CDR3 DNA is TGTGCCAGCAGCTTTAGTGGACGCCCTGGAGCTTTCTTT.

The table lists this clonotype with a few counts. The rearrangement links TRBV18 to TRBJ2-2; 7 bases are shared with TRBD1. Germline V CDR1 and CDR2: KGHSH, LQKENI. After removal of 6 bases from V and 6 bases from J, the junction contained 10 bases not matched to a gene. CDR3 size: 15 residues. The CDR3 loop is CASSPRGGLAGELFF. The CDR3 region has the DNA TGTGCCAGCTCCCCGAGAGGGGGCCTCGCCGGGGAGCTGTTTTTT.

This clonotype was counted many times. This chain uses TRBV20-1 with TRBJ2-1; 9 nucleotides agree with TRBD2. Trimming cost V 6 bases and J 0 bases; bases outside gene matches: 6. This CDR3 contains 15 residues. The germline gives CDR1 DFQATT, CDR2 SNEGSKA (reference sequence). For the CDR3, the DNA is TGCAGTGCCCTTCGCGGGGGGGCCTCCTACAATGAGCAGTTCTTC. Amino acid sequence: CSALRGGASYNEQFF.

This clonotype was observed at least ten times. The CDR3 protein is CASSQDLNRVGETQYF. In DNA, the CDR3 is TGCGCCAGCAGCCAAGATCTAAACAGGGTGGGCGAGACCCAGTACTTC. The rearrangement uses TRBV4-3 and TRBJ2-5; D may be TRBD1 (6 bases). Trimming cost V 0 bases and J 5 bases, with 16 bases left between them. The germline CDR1 and CDR2 sequences are LGHNA and YSLEER. This CDR3 has 16 amino acids.

This clonotype was counted at least ten times. The genes are TRBV19 and TRBJ1-5; D is undetermined. The CDR3 runs to 15 residues. CDR1 is LNHDA, CDR2 SQIVND, per germline (reference sequence). Trimming took off 3 bases at V and 3 bases at J, with 12 bases between the two ends. The DNA for the CDR3 is TGTGCCAGTAGTATTATGCGGACGACCAATCAGCCCCAGCATTTT. Amino acid sequence: CASSIMRTTNQPQHF.

This clonotype was counted a few times. DNA of the CDR3: TGTGCCAGCAGCTTAACGGGGCAGGCAAATTCACCCCTCCACTTT. Translation gives CASSLTGQANSPLHF. The chain carries TRBV13 and TRBJ1-6; TRBD1 is a possible D gene (5 bases). Trimming took 2 bases from V and 7 from J, leaving 12 bases between them. Germline CDR1 and CDR2: PRHDT and FYEKMQ (reference sequence). CDR3 length: 15 amino acids.

On this clonotype itself: A read error may be the cause here, since a much bigger clone is one base away. The V call is TRBV28, the J call TRBJ2-7; 9 nucleotides agree with TRBD2. The DNA end lines up better with TRBJ2-1; the J call may be wrong. Germline values: CDR1 MDHEN, CDR2 SYDVKM. The CDR3 consists of 15 residues. CDR3 region: CASSDEAGGHYEQFF. CDR3 coding DNA: TGTGCCAGCAGTGATGAGGCGGGGGGGCATTACGAGCAGTTCTTC.